This passage covers 15 T cell receptor beta chains from one sample sequenced in a study of blood T cell repertoires in COVID-19. Clones were read by immunoSEQ multiplex PCR, and TCRdb kept only the in-frame ones, dropping some. The profile shows approximately 71,000 clones, 70% to 85% of them singletons. Sequencing was done on a sample of peripheral blood. These receptors were taken from a man in his sixties with active or convalescent COVID-19.

CDR3 nucleotides: TGTGCCACCAGCCCAAGACAGGGGGGGACTTTCACCTTC. It is translated as CATSPRQGGTFTF. V is TRBV15 and J is TRBJ1-2; 9 bases map to TRBD1. After removal of 5 bases from V and 13 bases from J, the junction contained 11 bases not matched to a gene. The CDR3 has 13 residues. Germline V gene sequence: CDR1 LNHNV, CDR2 YYDKDF (reference sequence).

The gene calls are TRBV19 and TRBJ1-6; TRBD1 matches at 7 bases. Trimming cost V 7 bases and J 10 bases; bases outside gene matches: 10. The CDR3 sequence is 14 residues long. Germline V gene lookup returns CDR1 LNHDA and CDR2 SQIVND (reference sequence). For the CDR3, the DNA is TGTGCCAGTACCCTCGCAGGGGGTACCTCACCCCTCCACTTT. Its protein product is CASTLAGGTSPLHF.

V gene TRBV29-1 combines with J gene TRBJ2-2; 7 bases map to TRBD2. J was trimmed by 4 bases and V by 4 bases; bases with no gene match: 9. The CDR3 consists of 15 residues. Germline assignment: CDR1 SQVTM and CDR2 ANQGSEA. The CDR3 region is CSVVGAGVLTGELFF. The CDR3 DNA reads TGCAGCGTTGTCGGGGCGGGGGTTCTCACCGGGGAGCTGTTTTTT.

Notes on this clone: The same CDR3 arises from other DNA sequences in this sample as well. The V call is TRBV9, the J call TRBJ1-5; 7 bases map to TRBD1. The CDR3 length is 15 residues. V was pared by 3 bases and J by 5 bases, with 8 bases of the junction left unmatched. CDR1 and CDR2 from the germline V gene are SGDLS and YYNGEE. This chain's CDR3 is CASSAGGSGDQPQHF. CDR3 bases: TGTGCCAGCAGCGCAGGGGGTTCGGGGGATCAGCCCCAGCATTTT.

The chain combines TRBV19 with TRBJ2-6, with D uncertain. Germline CDR1 and CDR2: LNHDA and SQIVND (reference sequence). CDR3 length: 15 amino acids. The V and J ends lost 9 bases and 2 bases respectively, with 14 bases between them. This CDR3 is CASRPIAAGANVLTF. The CDR3 DNA reads as TGTGCCAGCCGGCCCATCGCGGCTGGGGCCAACGTCCTGACTTTC.

The genes are TRBV11-2 and TRBJ1-6; D may be TRBD1 (5 bases). Germline V gene lookup returns CDR1 SGHAT and CDR2 FQNNGV. There are 15 residues in the CDR3. V was cut by 3 bases and J by 5 bases, with 11 bases left in between. CDR3: CASSFGGQNNSPLHF. DNA of the CDR3: TGTGCCAGCAGCTTCGGGGGTCAAAATAATTCACCCCTCCACTTT.

This chain connects TRBV21-1 to TRBJ2-7; the D segment call TRBD1 is taken from the table without a DNA check. TRBV21-1 is a pseudogene segment. The CDR3 extends over 15 amino acids. As DNA, the CDR3 is TGTGCCAGCAGCAAGGTGGGCTACCCCTACTACGAGCAGTACTTC. It specifies CASSKVGYPYYEQYF.

The chain recombines TRBV7-7 with TRBJ1-3, with D possibly TRBD1 on 6 matching bases. The CDR3 contains 16 residues. Per the germline V gene, CDR1 is SSHAT and CDR2 is FNYEAQ (reference sequence). The V end was cut by 1 base, the J end by 4 bases, with 14 bases between. CDR3 sequence (DNA): TGTGCCAGCAGCTTAGGTACAGGGACGGACGGAAACACCATATATTTT. Protein sequence: CASSLGTGTDGNTIYF.

The CDR3 sequence is CATSRAGRGSPLHF. Here the CDR3 DNA reads TGTGCCACCAGCAGAGCGGGGAGAGGATCACCCCTCCACTTT. The chain couples TRBV15 to TRBJ1-6; D is undetermined. The CDR3 has 14 amino acids. CDR1 and CDR2 (germline): LNHNV, YYDKDF (reference sequence). The germline V and J ends were trimmed by 1 base and 10 bases, with 11 bases remaining between them. Using reference TRBV15 and TRBJ1-6 for the parts outside the CDR3, the full variable domain is DAMVIQNPRYQVTQFGKPVTLSCSQTLNHNVMYWYQQKSSQAPKLLFHYYDKDFNNEADTPDNFQSRRPNTSFCFLDIRSPGLGDTAMYLCATSRAGRGSPLHFGNGTRLTVT.

The V gene is TRBV12-2, the J gene TRBJ2-7; no DNA check was done on the table's D call, TRBD2. TRBV12-2 is annotated as a pseudogene. The CDR3 is 18 amino acids. CDR3 nucleotide sequence: TGTGCAAGTCGCCTCGATTTAGGGACTAGTCAAGACTCCTACGAGCAGTACTTC. It specifies CASRLDLGTSQDSYEQYF.

The chain has TRBV7-2 and TRBJ2-1, with 11 bases matching TRBD1. In germline, CDR1 is SGHTA, CDR2 FQGNSA. The CDR3 consists of 16 residues. The junction had 6 bases not matched to a gene; V was cut back by 5 bases and J by 3 bases. The CDR3 coding sequence is TGTGCCAGCAGCCCGTGGGGGACAGGGGGCTACAATGAGCAGTTCTTC. This sequence encodes CASSPWGTGGYNEQFF.

The V call is TRBV2, the J call TRBJ2-3; D may be TRBD1 (6 bases). CDR1 and CDR2 from the germline V gene are SNHLY and FYNNEI. This CDR3 is built from 16 residues. V was shortened by 6 bases and J by 0 bases, with 16 bases between the two germline ends. The CDR3 protein is CASRISGHTSTDTQYF. The CDR3 region has the DNA TGTGCCAGCAGAATCTCGGGACACACTAGCACAGATACGCAGTATTTT.

This rearrangement joins TRBV3-1 (or the pseudogene TRBV3-2) to TRBJ2-7; D is uncertain. Trimming shortened V by 2 bases and J by 8 bases, and 4 bases separated the two germline ends. Germline assignment: CDR1 LGHDT and CDR2 YNNKEL (reference sequence). The CDR3 consists of 10 residues. CDR3 nucleotides: TGTGCCAGCAGCCAAATCAAGCAGTACTTC. It is translated as CASSQIKQYF.

The rearrangement joins TRBV28 to TRBJ1-1; 7 bases agree with TRBD1. V trimming: 7 bases; J trimming: 6 bases; junction bases outside the gene matches: 14. This CDR3 contains 15 residues. The germline V gene encodes CDR1 MDHEN and CDR2 SYDVKM. CDR3 bases: TGTGCCAGCAATTATTGGACAGGTGGCGATCCTGAAGCTTTCTTT. Residues: CASNYWTGGDPEAFF.

This chain joins TRBV7-2 and TRBJ2-2; 14 nucleotides match TRBD2. After removal of 5 bases from V and 3 bases from J, the junction contained 5 bases not matched to a gene. Germline loops: CDR1 SGHTA, CDR2 FQGNSA. The CDR3 is 17 residues long. DNA of the CDR3: TGTGCCAGCAGCCAGGGACTAGCGGGGGATTACACCGGGGAGCTGTTTTTT. It specifies CASSQGLAGDYTGELFF.